This passage covers 31 T cell receptor beta chains from one sample sequenced in a study of blood T cell repertoires in COVID-19. This table comes from immunoSEQ multiplex PCR, and its TCRdb copy is limited to in-frame clones, with some not included. This table holds some 240,000 clones, about 85% found once. Sequenced input: PBMCs or T cells enriched from blood (not recorded which). The receptor set was obtained from a woman aged 45-65 years who had been exposed to COVID-19.

The CDR3: CASGGQWTQYF. The CDR3 region has the DNA TGTGCCAGCGGAGGACAGTGGACCCAGTACTTC. The V gene is TRBV27, the J gene TRBJ2-5, with D maybe TRBD1 (6 bases). CDR3 length equals 11 residues. V lost 8 bases and J lost 7, with 11 bases in between. CDR1 MNHEY and CDR2 SMNVEV come from the germline V gene (reference sequence).

This chain uses TRBV7-9 with TRBJ1-3, with 8 bases identical to TRBD1. V dropped 6 bases and J dropped 6; count of bases not matched to a gene: 7. The germline V gene encodes CDR1 SEHNR and CDR2 FQNEAQ (reference sequence). CDR3 length: 14 residues. The CDR3 DNA follows: TGTGCCAGCAGACCGACAGGGGCCGAAAACACCATATATTTT. Translating it yields CASRPTGAENTIYF.

The V and J genes are TRBV5-6 and TRBJ2-6; tentative D call: TRBD1 (6 bases). This CDR3 spans 19 amino acids. Looked up from germline, CDR1 is SGHDT and CDR2 is YYEEEE. V was clipped by 0 bases and J by 0 bases, with 16 bases between them. CDR3 in amino acids: CASSLGADRFSSGANVLTF. CDR3 coding DNA: TGTGCCAGCAGCTTGGGGGCCGACAGGTTTAGCTCTGGGGCCAACGTCCTGACTTTC.

This chain joins TRBV28 and TRBJ1-5; 7 bases fit TRBD1. V lost 3 bases to trimming and J lost 7 bases; unmatched junction nucleotides: 12. The CDR3 loop spans 16 amino acids. From germline, CDR1 is MDHEN and CDR2 SYDVKM. The CDR3 sequence: CASSFQTGWVEQPQHF. The CDR3 nucleotides are TGTGCCAGCAGTTTTCAGACAGGGTGGGTGGAGCAGCCCCAGCATTTT. Looking up the rest from reference TRBV28 and TRBJ1-5 gives the full variable domain: DVKVTQSSRYLVKRTGEKVFLECVQDMDHENMFWYRQDPGLGLRLIYFSYDVKMKEKGDIPEGYSVSREKKERFSLILESASTNQTSMYLCASSFQTGWVEQPQHFGDGTRLSIL.

CDR3 coding DNA: TGTGCCAGCTCACCAAGGAGCGGGGGCAATGAGCAGTTCTTC. Translation: CASSPRSGGNEQFF. The genes are TRBV18 and TRBJ2-1; TRBD2 agrees at 8 bases. Germline loops: CDR1 KGHSH, CDR2 LQKENI. With 2 bases clipped from V and 6 bases from J, the junction kept 3 bases outside the gene matches. This CDR3 is built from 14 residues.

This clone was detected only once. This rearrangement joins TRBV5-5 to TRBJ1-2; 7 bases match TRBD1. CDR1 is SGHKS, CDR2 YYEKEE, per germline (reference sequence). The junction had 19 bases not matched to a gene; V was cut back by 4 bases and J by 4 bases. The CDR3 contains 18 residues. CDR3 DNA: TGTGCCAGCAGCCAAACCGATACAGGGGATCGGAGGCCCTATGGCTACACCTTC. Translating gives CASSQTDTGDRRPYGYTF.

The V call is TRBV4-1, the J call TRBJ1-6, with D perhaps TRBD1 (5 bases). Trimming pared 0 bases from V and 7 bases from J, leaving 10 bases between. Germline lookup yields CDR1 MGHRA and CDR2 YSYEKL. CDR3 length equals 15 residues. CDR3 sequence (DNA): TGCGCCAGCAGCCAAGATGGGGGGGGGAATTCACCCCTCCACTTT. This encodes CASSQDGGGNSPLHF.

This chain connects TRBV15 to TRBJ1-3; maybe TRBD1 (5 bases). This CDR3 is 14 amino acids long. Germline CDR1 and CDR2: LNHNV and YYDKDF (reference sequence). V was clipped by 4 bases and J by 2 bases, with 9 bases between them. CDR3 sequence (DNA): TGTGCCACCAGCACGGCAGGGCCTGGAAACACCATATATTTT. This encodes CATSTAGPGNTIYF.

This chain links TRBV13 with TRBJ2-5; 10 nucleotides line up with TRBD2. From germline, CDR1 is PRHDT and CDR2 FYEKMQ (reference sequence). The CDR3 totals 15 residues. Trimming took 3 bases from V and 1 from J; bases not matched to a gene: 2. The CDR3 reads CASSFSGGIQETQYF. CDR3 DNA sequence: TGTGCCAGCAGCTTTAGCGGGGGGATCCAAGAGACCCAGTACTTC.

This clone was detected only once. The chain combines TRBV19 with TRBJ1-6, with D possibly matching TRBD1 (5 bases). The CDR3 length is 16 residues. V gave up 7 bases and J gave up 6 bases, with 19 bases separating them. From germline, CDR1 is LNHDA and CDR2 SQIVND (reference sequence). The CDR3 spells CASKGGGGPTNSPLHF. The CDR3 DNA reads TGTGCCAGTAAGGGTGGCGGGGGACCTACTAATTCACCCCTCCACTTT.

In its sample, this clone was seen a few times. This rearrangement joins TRBV19 to TRBJ1-5, with D possibly matching TRBD1 (6 bases). Germline values: CDR1 LNHDA, CDR2 SQIVND (reference sequence). This CDR3 region has 15 residues. V shed 5 bases and J shed 5 bases, with 16 bases lying between them. The CDR3 DNA is TGTGCCAGTAGTCGGTGGTTTGGGGGCGATCAGCCCCAGCATTTT. Translated, it gives CASSRWFGGDQPQHF.

The chain has TRBV10-3 and TRBJ2-2, with a possible D match to TRBD1 (5 bases). Germline lookup yields CDR1 ENHRY and CDR2 SYGVKD. V lost 6 bases to trimming and J lost 4 bases, with 12 bases between them. This CDR3 is built from 14 residues. This CDR3 is CAISPTGFTGELFF. The DNA for the CDR3 is TGTGCCATCAGCCCCACAGGATTCACCGGGGAGCTGTTTTTT.

The CDR3 bases are TGTGCCACCAGCAGAGGAGGGGGTGAAGACGAGCAGTACTTC. Its translation: CATSRGGGEDEQYF. The chain employs TRBV15 and TRBJ2-7; tentative D call: TRBD1 (6 bases). Germline V gives CDR1 LNHNV, CDR2 YYDKDF (reference sequence). The CDR3 has 14 residues. The ends were cut back, 1 base at V and 5 bases at J, with 12 bases in the middle.

This clone was recorded once. V is TRBV10-2 and J is TRBJ2-5, with 8 bases that match TRBD1. The germline V gene has CDR1 WSHSY and CDR2 SAAADI. V dropped 6 bases and J dropped 5; count of bases not matched to a gene: 11. CDR3 size: 15 residues. The CDR3 reads CASRATGAGFETQYF. DNA of the CDR3: TGCGCCAGCAGAGCGACAGGGGCCGGGTTCGAGACCCAGTACTTC.

The chain carries TRBV5-6 and TRBJ1-2; the match to TRBD1 covers 7 bases. V lost 4 bases to trimming and J lost 6 bases; unmatched junction nucleotides: 6. Germline V gives CDR1 SGHDT, CDR2 YYEEEE. The CDR3 sequence is 13 residues long. The CDR3 is CASSPGTADGYTF. The CDR3 DNA follows: TGTGCCAGCAGCCCAGGGACAGCGGATGGCTACACCTTC.

This clone showed up just once. V and J are TRBV18 and TRBJ1-6, with TRBD1 as a possible D gene (5 bases). V lost 5 bases and J 1 base, leaving 18 bases between the germline ends. The CDR3 covers 18 residues. Germline V gives CDR1 KGHSH, CDR2 LQKENI. The CDR3 DNA reads as TGTGCCAGCTCATCCGACCGATTGGGACTTTCCTATAATTCACCCCTCCACTTT. Translating it yields CASSSDRLGLSYNSPLHF.

The chain employs TRBV25-1 and TRBJ2-5; the match to TRBD1 covers 7 bases. The V and J ends lost 2 bases and 3 bases, in that order; junction bases with no gene match: 3. Germline CDR1 is MGHDK and CDR2 is SYGVNS. This CDR3 has 14 residues. The CDR3, as DNA: TGTGCCAGCAGTGAAGGGACAGATGAAGAGACCCAGTACTTC. It translates to CASSEGTDEETQYF.

The J gene is TRBJ2-2, the V gene TRBV6-2 or TRBV6-3; D gene uncertain. The V gene's germline CDR1 is MNHEY and CDR2 SVGEGT. The CDR3 length is 16 residues. V gave up 0 bases and J gave up 5 bases, with 13 bases separating them. This chain's CDR3 is CASSYSRNPGTGELFF. The CDR3, as DNA: TGTGCCAGCAGTTACTCGCGCAATCCAGGAACCGGGGAGCTGTTTTTT.

This rearrangement joins TRBV2 to TRBJ2-1; the match to TRBD1 covers 8 bases. CDR3 length: 16 amino acids. The J segment lost 3 bases and the V segment lost 5 bases, leaving 9 bases of the junction unmatched. Germline V CDR1 and CDR2: SNHLY, FYNNEI. The CDR3, as DNA: TGTGCCAGCAGTCCGGAGGGGACAGGAGTCTACAATGAGCAGTTCTTC. Translating it yields CASSPEGTGVYNEQFF.

The chain combines TRBV4-3 with TRBJ1-1, with D uncertain. CDR1 LGHNA and CDR2 YSLEER come from the germline V gene. This CDR3 has 14 amino acids. The ends were cut back, 6 bases at V and 3 bases at J, with 14 bases in the middle. CDR3 amino acids: CASSMGGPYTEAFF. The CDR3 DNA reads TGCGCCAGCAGTATGGGTGGGCCTTACACTGAAGCTTTCTTT.

The chain uses TRBV6-1 and TRBJ2-3; D gene uncertain. V dropped 3 bases and J dropped 1 base, with 8 bases sitting between them. Germline V gene sequence: CDR1 MNHNS, CDR2 SASEGT. CDR3 length equals 14 residues. CDR3 coding DNA: TGTGCCAGCAGTGACGAGAGCGGCACAGATACGCAGTATTTT. Translation gives CASSDESGTDTQYF.

This clone turned up a few times. The rearrangement links TRBV9 to TRBJ2-1; D gene ambiguous. Between the trimmed V and J ends, which lost 2 bases and 1 base, there was a span of 7 bases. The germline V gene has CDR1 SGDLS and CDR2 YYNGEE. The CDR3 runs 14 residues. The CDR3 DNA sequence: TGTGCCAGCAGCGTTTCCGGGTCCTACAATGAGCAGTTCTTC. Its protein product is CASSVSGSYNEQFF.

The chain joins TRBV2 to TRBJ1-2; no definite D call. The CDR3 consists of 15 residues. CDR1 and CDR2 from the germline V gene are SNHLY and FYNNEI. The V gene lost 7 bases and the J gene lost 5 bases, with 20 bases spanning the gap. The CDR3 bases are TGTGCCAGCACTACCCGCGGCCCCATGGTTTATGGCTACACCTTC. Translation gives CASTTRGPMVYGYTF.

The chain employs TRBV2 and TRBJ1-3; 7 nucleotides agree with TRBD1. CDR1 and CDR2 (germline): SNHLY, FYNNEI. The CDR3 contains 13 residues. The junction had 1 base not matched to a gene; V was cut back by 4 bases and J by 4 bases. CDR3 in amino acids: CASSADRGNTIYF. CDR3 nucleotides: TGTGCCAGCAGTGCGGACAGGGGAAACACCATATATTTT.

V gene TRBV9 combines with J gene TRBJ2-5; unclear D gene. The germline gives CDR1 SGDLS, CDR2 YYNGEE. V was shortened by 4 bases and J by 5 bases, with 12 bases between the two germline ends. The CDR3 covers 13 residues. CDR3 sequence reads: CASSREVWETQYF. CDR3 nucleotide sequence: TGTGCCAGCAGCCGTGAGGTCTGGGAGACCCAGTACTTC.

This sequence joins TRBV3-1 (or the pseudogene TRBV3-2) and TRBJ2-5; possibly TRBD2 for D (6 bases). This CDR3 comprises 17 residues. CDR1 and CDR2 from the germline V gene are LGHDT and YNNKEL (reference sequence). V shed 1 base and J shed 4 bases, with 19 bases lying between them. CDR3 in amino acids: CASSQAWDGGLRETQYF. As DNA, the CDR3 is TGTGCCAGCAGCCAAGCTTGGGATGGGGGACTTCGAGAGACCCAGTACTTC.

This rearrangement joins TRBV6-6 to TRBJ1-5; D uncertain. Trimming removed 5 bases from V and 2 bases from J, with 10 bases in between. Germline lookup yields CDR1 MNHNY and CDR2 SVGAGI (reference sequence). The CDR3 runs to 14 residues. The CDR3 region is CASSTHRGNQPQHF. DNA of the CDR3: TGTGCCAGCAGTACCCACAGAGGCAATCAGCCCCAGCATTTT.

This clone was detected only once. The chain carries TRBV10-3 and TRBJ2-6; D not resolved. The CDR3 has 17 amino acids. Germline lookup yields CDR1 ENHRY and CDR2 SYGVKD. Trimming removed 5 bases at V and 2 bases at J, with 16 bases between. The DNA of the CDR3 is TGTGCCATCAGTCCCATTCAGCGCCCCACTGGGGCCAACGTCCTGACTTTC. It specifies CAISPIQRPTGANVLTF.

The gene calls are TRBV6-2 or TRBV6-3 and TRBJ2-7; a weak D match, TRBD1 (6 bases). CDR1 is MNHEY and CDR2 is SVGEGT in the germline V gene. CDR3 length: 15 amino acids. V lost 6 bases, J lost 0 bases, and 15 bases lay in between. The CDR3 loop reads CASSPRQAFSYEQYF. The CDR3 DNA is TGTGCCAGCAGCCCGAGACAGGCGTTCTCCTACGAGCAGTACTTC.

V and J are TRBV6-9 and TRBJ1-1; D gene unclear. Per the germline V gene, CDR1 is MNHGY and CDR2 is SVAAGI. V lost 4 bases and J 4 bases, leaving 7 bases between the germline ends. This CDR3 has 12 residues. The CDR3 region is CASSSEATEAFF. CDR3 coding DNA: TGTGCCAGCAGTTCTGAGGCCACTGAAGCTTTCTTT.

The chain carries TRBV10-3 and TRBJ2-1; D gene ambiguous. Germline V gene data show CDR1 as ENHRY and CDR2 as SYGVKD. The V and J ends lost 6 bases and 10 bases respectively, with 13 bases between them. The CDR3 extends over 12 amino acids. The CDR3, as DNA: TGTGCCATCAGCCGCGGTTTCTGGGAGCAGTTCTTC. This encodes CAISRGFWEQFF.